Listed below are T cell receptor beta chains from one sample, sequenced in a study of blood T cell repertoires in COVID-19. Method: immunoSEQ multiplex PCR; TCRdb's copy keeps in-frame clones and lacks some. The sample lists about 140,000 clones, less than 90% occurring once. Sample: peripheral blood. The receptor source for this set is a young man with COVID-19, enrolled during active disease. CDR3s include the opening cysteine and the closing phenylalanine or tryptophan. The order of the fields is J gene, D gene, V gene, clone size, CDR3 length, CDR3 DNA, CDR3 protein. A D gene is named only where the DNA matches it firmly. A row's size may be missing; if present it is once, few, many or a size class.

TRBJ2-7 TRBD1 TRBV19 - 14 TGTGCCAGTAGTAGAGGGACAGACTACTACGAGCAGTACTTC CASSRGTDYYEQYF
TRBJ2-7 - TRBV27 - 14 TGTGCCAGCAGTACTGAGGGAGGCCGCCACGAGCAGTACTTC CASSTEGGRHEQYF
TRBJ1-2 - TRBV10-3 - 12 TGTGCCATCAGTGAAGCCAACTATGGCTACACCTTC CAISEANYGYTF
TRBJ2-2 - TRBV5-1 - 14 TGCGCCAGCAGCCGGACTTCGGGCACCGGGGAGCTGTTTTTT CASSRTSGTGELFF
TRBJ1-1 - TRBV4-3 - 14 TGCGCCAGCAGCCAAGGCCCAGGGAAGGCTGAAGCTTTCTTT CASSQGPGKAEAFF
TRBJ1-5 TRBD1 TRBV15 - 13 TGTGCCACCAGGAACAGGGGAGATCAGCCCCAGCATTTT CATRNRGDQPQHF
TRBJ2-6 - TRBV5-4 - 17 TGTGCCAGCAACCGGCGGGCTTGGGGCTCTGGGGCCAACGTCCTGACTTTC CASNRRAWGSGANVLTF
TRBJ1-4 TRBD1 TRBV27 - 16 TGTGCCAGCAGTGCCGGGACAGGGGGCTTCTGGGAAAAACTGTTTTTT CASSAGTGGFWEKLFF
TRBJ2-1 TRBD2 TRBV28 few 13 TGTGCCAGCGGCGGGGGGGCGCGTAATGAGCAGTTCTTC CASGGGARNEQFF
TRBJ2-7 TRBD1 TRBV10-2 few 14 TGCGCCAGCACCCTGGACAGGGGGAAACACGAGCAGTACTTC CASTLDRGKHEQYF
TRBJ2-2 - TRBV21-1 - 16 TGTGCCAGCAGCAAACTGCAGGGGGCAGGAACCGGGGAGCTGTTTTTT CASSKLQGAGTGELFF
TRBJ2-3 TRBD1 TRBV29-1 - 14 TGCAGCGGGACAGGGGGCGAGGGCACAGATACGCAGTATTTT CSGTGGEGTDTQYF
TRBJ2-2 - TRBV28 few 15 TGTGCCAGCAGTCCAAACAGGGGGGGCGCCGGGGAGCTGTTTTTT CASSPNRGGAGELFF
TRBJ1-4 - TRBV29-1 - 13 TGCAGCGCAACCCCGGGAACTAATGAAAAACTGTTTTTT CSATPGTNEKLFF
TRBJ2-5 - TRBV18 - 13 TGTGCCAGCTCATGGCGAACCGGGGAGACCCAGTACTTC CASSWRTGETQYF
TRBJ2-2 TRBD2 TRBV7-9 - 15 TGTGCCAGCAGCTCCGGGACTAGCACCCCCGGGGAGCTGTTTTTT CASSSGTSTPGELFF
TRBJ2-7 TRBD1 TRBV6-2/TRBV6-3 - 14 TGTGCCAGCAGTTCGGGACAGGGTGCCTTCGAGCAGTACTTC CASSSGQGAFEQYF
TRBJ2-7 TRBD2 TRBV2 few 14 TGTGCCAGCACCGAGCGGGGGGGTGGAAACGAGCAGTACTTC CASTERGGGNEQYF
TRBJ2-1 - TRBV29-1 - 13 TGCAGCGTTGAACAGGGCAGAAACAATGAGCAGTTCTTC CSVEQGRNNEQFF
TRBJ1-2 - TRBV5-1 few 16 TGCGCCAGCAGCGTCCGGCCGGGGGACGGCCACTATGGCTACACCTTC CASSVRPGDGHYGYTF
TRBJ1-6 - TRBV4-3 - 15 TGCGCCAGCAGCCAAGATCGCTTCGGGAATTCACCCCTCCACTTT CASSQDRFGNSPLHF
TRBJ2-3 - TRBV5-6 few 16 TGTGCCAGCAGCTTGGAAGTCGTGGGCGCCGCAGATACGCAGTATTTT CASSLEVVGAADTQYF
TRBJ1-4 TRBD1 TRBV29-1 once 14 TGCAGCGTTGAAGCGGGACAGGGTAATGAAAAACTGTTTTTT CSVEAGQGNEKLFF
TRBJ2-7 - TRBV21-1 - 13 TGTGCCAGCAGATGGGACAGTGTTTACGAGCAGTACTTC CASRWDSVYEQYF
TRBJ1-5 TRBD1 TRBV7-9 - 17 TGTGCCAGCAGCTTAGGCGGGACAGGGGTTTACAATCAGCCCCAGCATTTT CASSLGGTGVYNQPQHF
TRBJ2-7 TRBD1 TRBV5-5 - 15 TGTGCCAGCAGCTTACAGGGGGAGAGCTCCTACGAGCAGTACTTC CASSLQGESSYEQYF
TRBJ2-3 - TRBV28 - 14 TGTGCCAGCAGTTTAGGCGGAAACACAGATACGCAGTATTTT CASSLGGNTDTQYF
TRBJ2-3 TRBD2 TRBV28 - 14 TGTGCCAGCAGCCCGACCGGGAGGTGGGATACGCAGTATTTT CASSPTGRWDTQYF
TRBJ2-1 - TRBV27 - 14 TGTGCCAGCAGGGGATTATGGGGGCCAAATGAGCAGTTCTTC CASRGLWGPNEQFF
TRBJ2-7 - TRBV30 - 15 TGTGCCTGGAGTGAGGGAGGAGTGACGTCCTACGAGCAGTACTTC CAWSEGGVTSYEQYF
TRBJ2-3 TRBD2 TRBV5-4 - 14 TGTGCCAGCAGCCCGACTAGCGGGAGTGGTACGCAGTATTTT CASSPTSGSGTQYF
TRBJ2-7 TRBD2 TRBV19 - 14 TGTGCCAGTAGCCCTCTAGCGGGAGGCTACGAGCAGTACTTC CASSPLAGGYEQYF
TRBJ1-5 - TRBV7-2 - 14 TGTGCCAGCAGCTTATACCAGGCCAATCAGCCCCAGCATTTT CASSLYQANQPQHF
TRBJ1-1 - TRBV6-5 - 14 TGTGCCAGCAGCCGGACTACTCTGAACACTGAAGCTTTCTTT CASSRTTLNTEAFF
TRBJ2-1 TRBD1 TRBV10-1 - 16 TGCGCCAGCAGCGAGGACCCGAGGGGGCCAAGGAATGAGCAGTTCTTC CASSEDPRGPRNEQFF
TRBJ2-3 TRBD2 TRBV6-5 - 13 TGTGCCAGCAGCGGGGGGTTCACAGATACGCAGTATTTT CASSGGFTDTQYF
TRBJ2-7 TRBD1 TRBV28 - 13 TGTGCCAGCAATCGACAGGGTCTGCGCGAGCAGTACTTC CASNRQGLREQYF
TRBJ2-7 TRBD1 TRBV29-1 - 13 TGCAGCGTTGGAAGGGACAGATTTTACGAGCAGTACTTC CSVGRDRFYEQYF
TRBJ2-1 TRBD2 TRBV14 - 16 TGTGCCAGCAGACCGAGGACTAGCGGGAGGGGTGGTGAGCAGTTCTTC CASRPRTSGRGGEQFF